A selection of T cell receptor beta chains follows, all from one sample in a study of CD8+ T cells in alopecia areata. TCRdb's table, derived via immunoSEQ multiplex PCR, lists solely in-frame clones and lacks some. The sample records about 190,000 clones, about 60% being singletons. The material was CD4+ T cells sorted from blood, obtained at week 4, from a patient treated with tofacitinib. Every receptor here comes from a human donor with alopecia areata. Each CDR3 is given with its conserved first and last residue. Each record gives: clone size, D gene, J gene, V gene, CDR3 protein, CDR3 DNA. D genes are given only for firm matches. Only part of the rows carry a size: once, few, many, or a class if the clone is expanded.

. . TRBJ1-5 TRBV4-3 CASSQDRAQPQHF TGCGCCAGCAGCCAAGACAGGGCTCAGCCCCAGCATTTT
. . TRBJ2-3 TRBV6-6 CASSPTLQGTTDTQYF TGTGCCAGCAGCCCAACTTTACAGGGTACCACAGATACGCAGTATTTT
. TRBD1 TRBJ2-7 TRBV30 CAWSPDRASAEQYF TGTGCCTGGAGTCCGGACAGGGCCTCCGCCGAGCAGTACTTC
. . TRBJ1-1 TRBV18 CASSPQGQNTEAFF TGTGCCAGCTCACCTCAGGGTCAGAACACTGAAGCTTTCTTT
few . TRBJ1-1 TRBV5-4 CASSLGLGGMNTEAFF TGTGCCAGCAGCCTGGGCCTAGGAGGCATGAACACTGAAGCTTTCTTT
few . TRBJ1-2 TRBV19 CASSFRHGYTF TGTGCCAGTAGTTTCCGCCATGGCTACACCTTC
. TRBD2 TRBJ2-1 TRBV2 CASSASGRGYEQFF TGTGCCAGCAGTGCGAGCGGGAGAGGTTATGAGCAGTTCTTC
many . TRBJ1-5 TRBV29-1 CSVGGSNQPQHF TGCAGCGTTGGAGGAAGCAATCAGCCCCAGCATTTT
. TRBD1 TRBJ2-2 TRBV6-5 CASSLQGADTGELFF TGTGCCAGCAGTCTACAGGGGGCGGACACCGGGGAGCTGTTTTTT
few TRBD1 TRBJ2-3 TRBV7-8 CASSLGQTGGATDTQYF TGTGCCAGCAGCTTAGGCCAGACAGGGGGGGCGACAGATACGCAGTATTTT
. TRBD2 TRBJ2-4 TRBV29-1 CSAGAGGGIVAKNIQYF TGCAGCGCAGGCGCGGGGGGAGGTATTGTAGCCAAAAACATTCAGTACTTC
few . TRBJ2-3 TRBV29-1 CSVEGATDTQYF TGCAGCGTTGAAGGAGCCACAGATACGCAGTATTTT
. . TRBJ2-1 TRBV7-2 CASSLPTSSVEQFF TGTGCCAGCAGCTTACCGACTAGTTCGGTCGAGCAGTTCTTC
. . TRBJ2-7 TRBV29-1 CSVDGQGSYEQYF TGCAGCGTTGACGGTCAGGGCTCCTACGAGCAGTACTTC
. . TRBJ2-1 TRBV9 CASSPHQSSYNEQFF TGTGCCAGCAGCCCCCATCAGAGCTCCTACAATGAGCAGTTCTTC
few TRBD1 TRBJ1-2 TRBV7-2 CASSASPGQNYGYTF TGTGCCAGCAGCGCATCCCCGGGACAGAACTATGGCTACACCTTC
. TRBD2 TRBJ2-2 TRBV5-1 CASSLVAGDTGELFF TGCGCCAGCAGCTTGGTAGCGGGAGACACCGGGGAGCTGTTTTTT
. TRBD1 TRBJ1-5 TRBV27 CASNPGTGRNQPQHF TGTGCCAGCAACCCCGGGACAGGCAGAAATCAGCCCCAGCATTTT
once TRBD1 TRBJ1-3 TRBV6-5 CASSFVGDRRNTIYF TGTGCCAGCAGTTTCGTCGGGGACAGACGAAACACCATATATTTT
few . TRBJ1-5 TRBV30 CAWSVQSDQPQHF TGTGCCTGGAGTGTACAAAGTGATCAGCCCCAGCATTTT
few TRBD1 TRBJ1-2 TRBV29-1 CSVDVRPTGNGYTF TGCAGCGTTGACGTACGACCGACAGGGAATGGCTACACCTTC
few TRBD1 TRBJ2-7 TRBV29-1 CSVEETGAKSEQYF TGCAGCGTTGAAGAAACAGGGGCAAAGTCCGAGCAGTACTTC
. . TRBJ1-2 TRBV5-6 CASSLDLGGNYGYTF TGTGCCAGCAGCTTGGACCTGGGGGGGAACTATGGCTACACCTTC
. . TRBJ1-3 TRBV9 CASSQTENSGNTIYF TGTGCCAGCTCCCAAACGGAGAACTCTGGAAACACCATATATTTT
. TRBD1 TRBJ2-7 TRBV18 CASSPLGQGSGVVYEQYF TGTGCCAGCTCGCCCCTGGGACAGGGCTCAGGGGTGGTCTACGAGCAGTACTTC
. . TRBJ2-5 TRBV18 CASSRTVQETQYF TGTGCCAGCTCACGGACGGTCCAAGAGACCCAGTACTTC
. . TRBJ2-3 TRBV20-1 CARTADHTQYF TGCGCACGGACAGCCGACCATACGCAGTATTTT
once . TRBJ2-5 TRBV15 CATSTTVNQETQYF TGTGCCACCAGCACGACAGTGAACCAAGAGACCCAGTACTTC
. . TRBJ2-7 TRBV4-3 CASSHRTGSYEQYF TGCGCCAGCAGCCACAGGACGGGGTCCTACGAGCAGTACTTC
few . TRBJ2-1 TRBV25-1 CASSLGVGEQFF TGTGCCAGCAGTCTAGGAGTTGGTGAGCAGTTCTTC
once . TRBJ2-1 TRBV20-1 CSAHRPDEQFF TGCAGTGCCCACAGACCCGATGAGCAGTTCTTC
. . TRBJ2-1 TRBV29-1 CSVLGRGRGSSDEQFF TGCAGCGTCCTAGGTCGTGGGAGAGGGTCTTCCGATGAGCAGTTCTTC
. . TRBJ2-2 TRBV7-6 CASSLGVAVAGELFF TGTGCCAGCAGCTTAGGGGTAGCGGTAGCCGGGGAGCTGTTTTTT
. . TRBJ2-5 TRBV2 CASSPLVNGETQYF TGTGCCAGCAGTCCCTTGGTGAACGGAGAGACCCAGTACTTC
. . TRBJ2-3 TRBV11-2 CASSLDGGGADTQYF TGTGCCAGCAGCTTAGATGGGGGTGGAGCAGATACGCAGTATTTT
. TRBD2 TRBJ2-7 TRBV29-1 CSVRTSAAYEQYF TGCAGCGTTCGGACTAGCGCTGCCTACGAGCAGTACTTC
few TRBD2 TRBJ2-7 TRBV6-5 CASPGTSGEPYEQYF TGTGCCAGCCCCGGGACTAGCGGGGAACCCTACGAGCAGTACTTC
. . TRBJ2-2 TRBV4-3 CASSQDWRTGELFF TGCGCCAGCAGCCAAGATTGGCGGACCGGGGAGCTGTTTTTT
few . TRBJ2-7 TRBV27 CASSSQAREQYF TGTGCCAGCAGTTCACAGGCTCGGGAGCAGTACTTC
few . TRBJ2-3 TRBV29-1 CSVGTSDTQYF TGCAGCGTTGGGACTTCAGATACGCAGTATTTT